This TCR beta chain originates from a study of T cells in localized non-small cell lung cancer. Study-wide points: In uninvolved adjacent lung, T cell clonality reached its highest value, exceeding tumor.

Produced via immunoSEQ multiplex PCR; TCRdb's table is partial and in-frame only. The table shows 61,000 or so clones, with 70% to 90% occurring only once. V shed 6 bases and J 7 bases; nucleotides not matched to a gene: 4. The CDR3 loop spans 14 amino acids. Germline V gives CDR1 MNHEY, CDR2 SVGAGI. As to this clone: The antigen is unknown.

This clonotype was obtained from a woman aged 35-70 years with stage I lung adenocarcinoma. The gene calls are TRBV6-5 and TRBJ2-1; 12 positions agree with TRBD1. Sequencing was performed on peripheral blood, taken before any cancer treatment. The CDR3 sequence: CASSRDRGRNEQFF. The CDR3 coding sequence is TGTGCCAGCAGCCGGGACAGGGGGCGAAATGAGCAGTTCTTC.